Presented here are 27 T cell receptor beta chains from one specimen sequenced in a study of cytomegalovirus exposure and HLA in healthy donors. PCR amplification relied on 60 Vbeta primers (plus 13 Jbeta primers). Sequenced by immunoSEQ multiplex PCR; TCRdb stores in-frame clones only, minus some. The sample has 150,000 or so clones, 81% seen once. The sequencing sample was made of PBMCs. The receptors come from a woman under 30 in good health and CMV-seropositive.

This clone was observed once. The rearrangement joins TRBV6-1 to TRBJ1-2; D might be TRBD1 (5 bases). Germline V gives CDR1 MNHNS, CDR2 SASEGT. The CDR3 extends over 15 amino acids. V was cut by 0 bases and J by 5 bases, with 13 bases left in between. CDR3 sequence (DNA): TGTGCCAGCAGTGAAGCGTTGGACACCGGGTATGGCTACACCTTC. Amino acid sequence: CASSEALDTGYGYTF.

The V call is TRBV6-1, the J call TRBJ1-3; D ambiguous. This CDR3 region has 14 residues. In germline, CDR1 is MNHNS, CDR2 SASEGT. Trimming took off 4 bases at V and 2 bases at J, with 9 bases between the two ends. In nucleotides, the CDR3 is TGTGCCAGCAGTGCGAGGATTCCTGGAAACACCATATATTTT. Its protein is CASSARIPGNTIYF.

This chain joins TRBV5-1 and TRBJ2-7; 9 positions match TRBD2. Germline CDR1 SGHRS, CDR2 YFSETQ. V lost 4 bases to trimming and J lost 3 bases; unmatched junction nucleotides: 5. The CDR3 is 14 residues long. DNA for the CDR3: TGCGCCAGCAGCGGGGCTAGCGGGGACTACGAGCAGTACTTC. Translating gives CASSGASGDYEQYF.

The chain combines TRBV4-2 with TRBJ2-3; TRBD2 is a possible D gene (5 bases). Germline lookup yields CDR1 LGHNA and CDR2 YNFKEQ. V was pared by 0 bases and J by 0 bases, with 19 bases between. There are 19 residues in the CDR3. In nucleotides, the CDR3 is TGTGCCAGCAGCCAAGAAGGGAGCTGGGAGACCTCTAGCACAGATACGCAGTATTTT. Translated: CASSQEGSWETSSTDTQYF.

This clone has just one count. The CDR3 protein is CSHRGDGYTF. CDR3 DNA sequence: TGCTCCCACAGGGGCGATGGCTACACCTTC. The chain is built from TRBV20-1 and TRBJ1-2, with 7 bases matching TRBD1. CDR1 and CDR2 (germline): DFQATT, SNEGSKA (reference sequence). The CDR3 covers 10 residues.

J is TRBJ2-1 and V is TRBV27, with 8 bases matching TRBD1. With 5 bases clipped from V and 2 bases from J, the junction kept 2 bases outside the gene matches. CDR1 is MNHEY and CDR2 is SMNVEV in the germline V gene (reference sequence). CDR3 length: 14 residues. In DNA, the CDR3 is TGTGCCAGCAGTGACAGGGGACCCTACAATGAGCAGTTCTTC. Residues: CASSDRGPYNEQFF.

The chain carries TRBV5-6 and TRBJ1-6; possibly TRBD1 for D (5 bases). Trimming took 4 bases from V and 4 from J, leaving 12 bases between them. CDR3 length equals 15 residues. CDR1 is SGHDT and CDR2 is YYEEEE in the germline V gene. CDR3 sequence (DNA): TGTGCCAGCAGCCCCCGGGGGGGTTATAATTCACCCCTCCACTTT. This gives the protein CASSPRGGYNSPLHF.

This clone has a handful of counts. The J gene is TRBJ2-7, the V gene TRBV6-5; D is possibly TRBD1 (7 bases). The CDR3 spans 15 residues. Trimming took off 6 bases at V and 4 bases at J, with 19 bases between the two ends. Germline assignment: CDR1 MNHEY and CDR2 SVGAGI. CDR3 amino acids: CASSLHQGGKYEQYF. The CDR3 region has the DNA TGTGCCAGCAGCCTCCACCAGGGGGGCAAGTACGAGCAGTACTTC.

The chain employs TRBV5-1 and TRBJ1-3; perhaps TRBD1 as D (6 bases). From germline, CDR1 is SGHRS and CDR2 YFSETQ. There are 18 residues in the CDR3. Trimming took off 4 bases at V and 2 bases at J, with 22 bases between the two ends. The CDR3 bases are TGCGCCAGCAGCCCGATCCTGGGGGGGCTTACCCCTGGAAACACCATATATTTT. Translated: CASSPILGGLTPGNTIYF.

The chain is built from TRBV6-5 and TRBJ2-7; TRBD2 might be the D (6 bases). The CDR3 totals 14 residues. Per the germline V gene, CDR1 is MNHEY and CDR2 is SVGAGI. The V end lost 4 bases, the J end lost 2 bases, and 12 bases lay between the germline ends. CDR3 bases: TGTGCCAGCAGTTTGGCGGGGCAGACCTACGAGCAGTACTTC. Protein product: CASSLAGQTYEQYF.

The V gene is TRBV9, the J gene TRBJ2-3; 11 nucleotides line up with TRBD2. The germline V gene has CDR1 SGDLS and CDR2 YYNGEE. The CDR3 sequence is 18 residues long. The trim removed 3 bases at V and 3 bases at J, leaving 12 bases unmatched. The CDR3 DNA reads TGTGCCAGCAGCGCCCGGGTTTTAGCGGGGGGGCCAACAGATACGCAGTATTTT. Encoded protein: CASSARVLAGGPTDTQYF.

V gene TRBV29-1 combines with J gene TRBJ1-1; TRBD1 aligns across 7 bases. The V segment lost 2 bases and the J segment 7 bases; nucleotides outside the gene matches: 4. The CDR3 is 12 residues long. Germline V CDR1 and CDR2: SQVTM, ANQGSEA. CDR3 nucleotides: TGCAGCGTTGAACGCGACAGGGATGAAGCTTTCTTT. It yields the protein CSVERDRDEAFF.

The rearrangement uses TRBV10-3 and TRBJ2-1; 9 positions agree with TRBD2. The ends lost 3 bases at V and 5 bases at J; junction bases unmatched: 5. Germline loops: CDR1 ENHRY, CDR2 SYGVKD. The CDR3 runs 15 residues. For the CDR3, the DNA is TGTGCCATCAGTGATGGTAGCGGGAGCAACAATGAGCAGTTCTTC. This encodes CAISDGSGSNNEQFF.

This chain joins TRBV5-1 and TRBJ2-3; TRBD2 is a possible D gene (5 bases). The germline V gene has CDR1 SGHRS and CDR2 YFSETQ. Trimming stripped 2 bases from V and 0 bases from J, with 7 bases between. The CDR3 sequence is 14 residues long. CDR3 sequence reads: CASSLRTSTDTQYF. Here the CDR3 DNA reads TGCGCCAGCAGCTTACGGACTAGCACAGATACGCAGTATTTT.

The chain couples TRBV6-5 to TRBJ2-3; 7 nucleotides agree with TRBD2. Losses at the gene ends were 4 bases for V and 5 bases for J; bases not matched to a gene: 9. CDR1 and CDR2 (germline): MNHEY, SVGAGI. There are 15 residues in the CDR3. CDR3 nucleotide sequence: TGTGCCAGCAGTTCCCCGGGGAGCGGGGAAGATACGCAGTATTTT. This sequence encodes CASSSPGSGEDTQYF.

The V and J genes are TRBV27 and TRBJ2-1, with D maybe TRBD1 (6 bases). Deletions cut 3 bases from V and 6 bases from J, with 12 bases between. This CDR3 contains 14 residues. Germline CDR1 reads MNHEY; CDR2 reads SMNVEV (reference sequence). This chain's CDR3 is CASSFPGQPNEQFF. In DNA form, the CDR3 reads TGTGCCAGCAGTTTCCCCGGACAGCCCAATGAGCAGTTCTTC.

This chain joins TRBV5-6 and TRBJ2-7, with D possibly TRBD1 on 6 matching bases. This CDR3 comprises 14 residues. Deletions cut 4 bases from V and 1 base from J, with 12 bases between. CDR1 SGHDT and CDR2 YYEEEE come from the germline V gene. CDR3 coding DNA: TGTGCCAGCAGCGCGGACAGCTGGTCCTACGAGCAGTACTTC. Its translation is CASSADSWSYEQYF.

This chain joins TRBV10-2 and TRBJ2-1; 8 bases fit TRBD2. J gave up 7 bases and V 3 bases, and 8 bases lay outside the gene matches. This CDR3 contains 15 residues. Germline CDR1 reads WSHSY; CDR2 reads SAAADI. The CDR3: CASSDPGGPENEQFF. In nucleotides, the CDR3 is TGCGCCAGCAGTGACCCGGGGGGGCCCGAAAATGAGCAGTTCTTC.

The chain recombines TRBV7-2 with TRBJ1-3, with TRBD1 matching over 8 bases. Unmatched junction bases numbered 6, after V lost 5 bases and J lost 0 bases. From germline, CDR1 is SGHTA and CDR2 FQGNSA. CDR3 length: 16 amino acids. This CDR3 is CASSPTTGASGNTIYF. CDR3 sequence (DNA): TGTGCCAGCAGCCCTACGACAGGGGCCTCTGGAAACACCATATATTTT.

The genes are TRBV7-9 and TRBJ1-2; possibly TRBD1 for D (5 bases). The germline CDR1 and CDR2 sequences are SEHNR and FQNEAQ (reference sequence). The CDR3 spans 17 residues. Trimming cost V 1 base and J 0 bases, with 15 bases left between them. The CDR3 spells CASSLEAGIPANYGYTF. The CDR3 coding sequence is TGTGCCAGCAGCTTAGAGGCAGGGATCCCAGCTAACTATGGCTACACCTTC. Complete variable domain (other parts from reference TRBV7-9 and TRBJ1-2): DTGVSQNPRHKITKRGQNVTFRCDPISEHNRLYWYRQTLGQGPEFLTYFQNEAQLEKSRLLSDRFSAERPKGSFSTLEIQRTEQGDSAMYLCASSLEAGIPANYGYTFGSGTRLTVV.

This clone was observed a few times. The chain carries TRBV15 and TRBJ2-1; possible D gene TRBD1, 6 bases. Germline V CDR1 and CDR2: LNHNV, YYDKDF (reference sequence). CDR3 length equals 16 residues. The V end was cut by 4 bases, the J end by 8 bases, with 21 bases between. CDR3 DNA sequence: TGTGCCACCAGCATTCACCGGGACAAGCCCTGGGATGAGCAGTTCTTC. It codes for CATSIHRDKPWDEQFF.

V and J are TRBV18 and TRBJ1-1; D is uncertain. The CDR3 is 16 residues long. Germline CDR1 is KGHSH and CDR2 is LQKENI. Trimming pared 6 bases from V and 0 bases from J, leaving 17 bases between. The CDR3 protein is CASSFSGVRLNTEAFF. In DNA, the CDR3 is TGTGCCAGCTCTTTTTCCGGGGTCCGTCTGAACACTGAAGCTTTCTTT.

The chain employs TRBV30 and TRBJ1-3, with D tentatively TRBD1 (5 bases). This CDR3 region has 14 residues. V was pared by 3 bases and J by 4 bases, with 13 bases between. CDR1 GTSNPN and CDR2 SVGIG come from the germline V gene (reference sequence). The CDR3 region is CAWSLGQRGNTIYF. The CDR3 region has the DNA TGTGCCTGGAGCTTGGGGCAGAGGGGAAACACCATATATTTT.

In DNA form, the CDR3 reads TGTGCCAGCAGCTCCGGGACAGCACACACCGGGGAGCTGTTTTTT. Protein: CASSSGTAHTGELFF. The chain links TRBV11-3 to TRBJ2-2; 7 bases align to TRBD1. The ends lost 4 bases at V and 3 bases at J; junction bases unmatched: 5. Germline V lookup: CDR1 SGHNT, CDR2 YENEEA. This CDR3 is 15 amino acids long. Complete variable domain (other parts from reference TRBV11-3 and TRBJ2-2): EAGVVQSPRYKIIEKKQPVAFWCNPISGHNTLYWYLQNLGQGPELLIRYENEEAVDDSQLPKDRFSAERLKGVDSTLKIQPAELGDSAVYLCASSSGTAHTGELFFGEGSRLTVL.

The chain joins TRBV30 to TRBJ1-2; D perhaps matches TRBD1 (6 bases). V was pared by 5 bases and J by 4 bases, with 17 bases between. Germline V gene sequence: CDR1 GTSNPN, CDR2 SVGIG (reference sequence). The CDR3 has 14 residues. The CDR3 DNA reads TGTGCCTGGTCACCGGGACAACCCCTCTATGGCTACACCTTC. This sequence encodes CAWSPGQPLYGYTF. Supplemented by reference TRBV30 and TRBJ1-2, the full variable domain reads SQTIHQWPATLVQPVGSPLSLECTVEGTSNPNLYWYRQAAGRGLQLLFYSVGIGQISSEVPQNLSASRPQDRQFILSSKKLLLSDSGFYLCAWSPGQPLYGYTFGSGTRLTVV.

This chain joins TRBV6-1 and TRBJ2-5; 10 bases line up with TRBD1. Germline V gene data show CDR1 as MNHNS and CDR2 as SASEGT. The ends lost 7 bases at V and 4 bases at J; junction bases unmatched: 9. The CDR3 is 15 residues long. In DNA, the CDR3 is TGTGCCAGCAACGGGGACAGGGGAGGTGCAGAGACCCAGTACTTC. Amino acids: CASNGDRGGAETQYF.

A single count supports this clone. The chain couples TRBV7-2 to TRBJ2-1; 10 bases agree with TRBD2. Germline V gene data show CDR1 as SGHTA and CDR2 as FQGNSA. CDR3 length: 16 residues. V lost 1 base to trimming and J lost 4 bases; unmatched junction nucleotides: 4. DNA of the CDR3: TGTGCCAGCAGCTTAGGAGCGGGGGGGCTATACAATGAGCAGTTCTTC. It codes for CASSLGAGGLYNEQFF.